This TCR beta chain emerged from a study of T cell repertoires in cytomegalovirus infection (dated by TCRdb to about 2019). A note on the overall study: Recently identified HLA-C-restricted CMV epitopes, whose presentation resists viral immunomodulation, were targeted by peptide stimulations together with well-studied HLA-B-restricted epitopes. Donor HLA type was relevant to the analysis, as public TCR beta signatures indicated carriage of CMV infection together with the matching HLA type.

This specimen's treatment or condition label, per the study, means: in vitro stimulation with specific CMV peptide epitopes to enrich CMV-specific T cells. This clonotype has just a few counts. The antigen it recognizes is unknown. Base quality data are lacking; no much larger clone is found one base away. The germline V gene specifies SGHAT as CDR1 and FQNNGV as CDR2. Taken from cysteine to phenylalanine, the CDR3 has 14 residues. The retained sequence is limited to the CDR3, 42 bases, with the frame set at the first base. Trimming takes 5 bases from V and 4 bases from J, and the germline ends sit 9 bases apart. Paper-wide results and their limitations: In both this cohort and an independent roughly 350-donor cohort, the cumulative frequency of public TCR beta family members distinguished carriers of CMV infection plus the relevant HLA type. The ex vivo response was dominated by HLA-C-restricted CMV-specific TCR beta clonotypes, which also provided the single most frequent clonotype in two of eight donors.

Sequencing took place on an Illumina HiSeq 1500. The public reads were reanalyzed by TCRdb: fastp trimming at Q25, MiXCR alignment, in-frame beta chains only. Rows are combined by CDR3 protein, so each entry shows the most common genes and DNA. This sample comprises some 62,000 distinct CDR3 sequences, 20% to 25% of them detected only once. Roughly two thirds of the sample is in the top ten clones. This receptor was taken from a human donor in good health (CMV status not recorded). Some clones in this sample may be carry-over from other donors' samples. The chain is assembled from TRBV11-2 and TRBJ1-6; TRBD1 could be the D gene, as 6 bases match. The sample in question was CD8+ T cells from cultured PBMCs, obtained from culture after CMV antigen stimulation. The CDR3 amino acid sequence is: CASSQGLYNSPLHF. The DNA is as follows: TGTGCCAGCAGCCAGGGGCTTTATAATTCACCCCTCCACTTT.